The present T cell receptor beta chain was sequenced within a study of cytomegalovirus exposure and HLA in healthy donors. Turning to the study itself: The 95 to 150 validation repertoires were produced on the same platform as the approximately 670 repertoires of the first cohort. This was reported in a later analysis.

The CDR3 sequence is 18 residues long. With V trimmed by 5 bases and J by 2 bases, 14 bases remained unmatched. Germline CDR1 and CDR2: MDHEN and SYDVKM. Data came from immunoSEQ multiplex PCR; TCRdb stores just in-frame clones and leaves some out. The sample shows about 73,000 clones, around nine tenths of them seen only once. Study-level results: The study flagged some 170 TCR beta chains as cytomegalovirus-associated. Rare TCR sequences dominated, though some public TCRs recurred in many donors. Per published reports, the classifier diagnosed cytomegalovirus status with high specificity and sensitivity.

Turning to this clone: Its antigen is not identified.

The sequenced sample consisted of PBMCs. The origin of this receptor is a woman under 30 in good health and CMV-seropositive. This chain connects TRBV28 to TRBJ2-7; 11 nucleotides agree with TRBD2. The CDR3 DNA is TGTGCCAGCAGTCCCCCGCCCCTAGCGGGAGGATCGGCCTACGAGCAGTACTTC. Its translation is CASSPPPLAGGSAYEQYF.